The sequence of this T cell receptor beta chain was determined in a study of human T cells and chemical hapten exposure. Turning to the study itself: There were weekly diphenylcyclopropenone doses to the scalp for patients throughout the approximately 25-week study. Study-level findings and limits: There were significantly more large CDR3 similarity clusters among expanded TCRs than among controls.

During construction of the library, unique molecular identifiers were attached to individual cDNA molecules for quantitative, reproducible TCR counting. TCRdb fed the RACE reads into MiXCR, producing one record per CDR3 protein. The sample records 20,000 to 30,000 distinct CDR3 sequences, more than 8% being singletons. The CDR3 is 15 amino acids. CDR1 is MNHEY, CDR2 SVGEGT, per germline. The germline V and J ends were trimmed by 7 bases and 6 bases, with 20 bases remaining between them. Points on this clonotype: What it binds is not known.

This sample's time point: patch test 2, 6 weeks after DPC sensitization. Indicated treatment: therapeutic diphenylcyclopropenone sensitization with weekly scalp DPC. Sequencing used whole blood, obtained in connection with sensitization to the hapten diphenylcyclopropenone (DPC). This receptor was identified in a man in his thirties or forties with alopecia areata. Some clones in this sample may be carry-over from other donors' samples. V gene TRBV6-2 or TRBV6-3 combines with J gene TRBJ2-3; tentatively, D is TRBD1 (6 bases). This CDR3 reads CASIHRDNQLDTQYF. The CDR3, as DNA: TGTGCCAGCATTCACCGGGACAATCAGTTGGATACGCAGTATTTT.